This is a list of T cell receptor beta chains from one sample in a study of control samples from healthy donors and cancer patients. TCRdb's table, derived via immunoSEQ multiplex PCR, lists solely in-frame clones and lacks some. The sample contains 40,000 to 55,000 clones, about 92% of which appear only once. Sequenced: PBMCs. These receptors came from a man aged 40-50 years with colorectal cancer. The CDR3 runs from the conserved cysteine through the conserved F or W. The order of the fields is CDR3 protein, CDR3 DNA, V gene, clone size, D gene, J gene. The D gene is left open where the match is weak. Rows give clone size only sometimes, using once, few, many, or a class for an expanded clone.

CASSLEGGFGRYNEQFF,TGTGCCAGCAGCTTAGAGGGAGGATTCGGCAGGTACAATGAGCAGTTCTTC,TRBV7-2,.,.,TRBJ2-1
CASSSFLYEQYF,TGTGCCAGCAGCTCGTTCCTATACGAGCAGTACTTC,TRBV5-5,.,.,TRBJ2-7
CASSFSPTSGSGEQYF,TGCGCCAGCAGCTTTTCGCCGACTAGCGGGAGTGGCGAGCAGTACTTC,TRBV5-1,.,TRBD2,TRBJ2-7
CASSLVSEYNSPLHF,TGTGCCAGCAGCTTAGTATCCGAGTATAATTCACCCCTCCACTTT,TRBV7-9,.,.,TRBJ1-6
CASSVGSGSTDTQYF,TGCGCCAGCAGTGTCGGTAGCGGAAGCACAGATACGCAGTATTTT,TRBV10-2,.,.,TRBJ2-3
CASRRQATNEKLFF,TGTGCCAGCAGGAGACAGGCAACTAATGAAAAACTGTTTTTT,TRBV2,.,.,TRBJ1-4
CASSQMPGADTEAFF,TGTGCCAGCAGCCAGATGCCGGGGGCGGACACTGAAGCTTTCTTT,TRBV4-2,.,.,TRBJ1-1
CASSPPRVIGAFF,TGTGCCAGCAGCCCCCCGAGGGTGATTGGCGCTTTCTTT,TRBV7-9,.,.,TRBJ1-1
CASSEALRQPQHF,TGTGCCAGCAGTGAAGCGCTTCGACAGCCCCAGCATTTT,TRBV6-1,.,.,TRBJ1-5
CASSSGQGWGYTF,TGCGCCAGCAGCTCCGGACAGGGCTGGGGCTACACCTTC,TRBV5-1,.,TRBD1,TRBJ1-2
CASRVSGHNYEQYF,TGCGCCAGCAGAGTATCGGGACACAACTACGAGCAGTACTTC,TRBV5-1,.,.,TRBJ2-7
CASSPPEGQETQYF,TGTGCCAGCAGCCCTCCAGAGGGGCAAGAGACCCAGTACTTC,TRBV7-9,.,.,TRBJ2-5
CASSLEGGFRYEQYF,TGTGCCAGCAGTTTAGAAGGAGGGTTCCGCTACGAGCAGTACTTC,TRBV28,.,.,TRBJ2-7
CASSPQVLSPLHF,TGTGCCAGCAGTCCACAGGTTCTCTCACCCCTCCACTTT,TRBV28,.,.,TRBJ1-6
CASSSEWKGNQYF,TGTGCCAGCAGCTCCGAGTGGAAGGGGAACCAGTACTTC,TRBV5-4,.,.,TRBJ2-5
CAISEGGLAASSQFF,TGTGCCATCAGTGAAGGCGGACTAGCGGCCTCTTCGCAGTTCTTC,TRBV10-3,.,TRBD2,TRBJ2-1
CASSGTSGTSYEQYF,TGTGCCAGCAGCGGGACTAGCGGAACCTCCTACGAGCAGTACTTC,TRBV16,.,TRBD2,TRBJ2-7
CASRPGDRGNFF,TGTGCCAGCAGGCCCGGGGACAGGGGAAATTTCTTC,TRBV12-3/TRBV12-4,.,TRBD1,TRBJ2-1
CASSLRGARAYGYTF,TGTGCCAGCAGTCTCAGGGGTGCCAGGGCCTATGGCTACACCTTC,TRBV28,.,.,TRBJ1-2
CASSVQETQYF,TGCGCCAGCAGCGTGCAAGAGACCCAGTACTTC,TRBV5-1,.,.,TRBJ2-5
CASSQGRWGENSPLHF,TGCGCCAGCAGCCAAGGAAGGTGGGGGGAAAATTCACCCCTCCACTTT,TRBV4-1,.,.,TRBJ1-6
CASSPGPSSYEQYF,TGTGCCAGCAGCCCCGGACCTAGCTCCTACGAGCAGTACTTC,TRBV7-2,.,.,TRBJ2-7
CASSPGEGIPYEQYF,TGTGCCAGCAGCCCCGGGGAGGGGATCCCCTACGAGCAGTACTTC,TRBV11-2,.,TRBD2,TRBJ2-7
CASSPGRAGYGYTF,TGTGCCAGCAGCCCGGGCAGGGCAGGGTATGGCTACACCTTC,TRBV14,.,.,TRBJ1-2
CASSLYLGLGNTIYF,TGTGCCAGCAGCCTTTACCTGGGGCTTGGAAACACCATATATTTT,TRBV7-8,.,.,TRBJ1-3
CSASRTGQTGNTIYF,TGCAGTGCTAGTCGGACAGGGCAGACTGGAAACACCATATATTTT,TRBV20-1,.,TRBD1,TRBJ1-3
CASKDGYTGELFF,TGTGCCAGCAAAGACGGATACACCGGGGAGCTGTTTTTT,TRBV12-3/TRBV12-4,once,.,TRBJ2-2
CASSLSQGVYSPLHF,TGTGCCAGCAGTTTATCTCAGGGTGTTTATTCACCCCTCCACTTT,TRBV27,few,.,TRBJ1-6
CASSDPLGMRIDEQYF,TGTGCCAGCAGTGATCCCCTCGGGATGAGAATCGACGAGCAGTACTTC,TRBV6-1,.,.,TRBJ2-7
CASSPTWTVASGNTIYF,TGTGCCAGCAGCCCAACATGGACCGTCGCCTCTGGAAACACCATATATTTT,TRBV14,.,.,TRBJ1-3
CASSEDGNYGYTF,TGTGCCAGCTCAGAGGACGGAAACTATGGCTACACCTTC,TRBV18,.,.,TRBJ1-2
CASSVGQGAAEQYF,TGTGCCAGCAGCGTGGGACAGGGGGCCGCCGAGCAGTACTTC,TRBV9,.,TRBD1,TRBJ2-7
CASNQGGSYEQYF,TGTGCCAGCAACCAGGGGGGCTCCTACGAGCAGTACTTC,TRBV7-9,.,.,TRBJ2-7
CASSQGGGPSYEQYF,TGCGCCAGCAGCCAAGGAGGCGGGCCCTCCTACGAGCAGTACTTC,TRBV4-3,.,.,TRBJ2-7
CAISEERAVFLSGNTIYF,TGTGCCATCAGTGAAGAGAGGGCCGTTTTCCTCTCTGGAAACACCATATATTTT,TRBV10-3,.,.,TRBJ1-3
CASSLKRGLEQFF,TGTGCCAGCAGCTTAAAACGGGGGTTGGAGCAGTTCTTC,TRBV7-3,few,.,TRBJ2-1
CASSRPGRRSYEQYF,TGTGCCAGCAGCCGTCCGGGACGGAGATCCTACGAGCAGTACTTC,TRBV3-1/TRBV3-2,.,.,TRBJ2-7
CASSLRTGMNTEAFF,TGTGCCAGCAGCCTTAGGACGGGGATGAACACTGAAGCTTTCTTT,TRBV11-2,.,.,TRBJ1-1
CASSPGGGSGRVYGYTF,TGTGCCAGCAGCCCAGGTGGTGGCTCCGGACGGGTATATGGCTACACCTTC,TRBV27,.,.,TRBJ1-2
CASSLGGGLAGEREQFF,TGTGCCAGCAGCTTAGGGGGAGGACTAGCGGGAGAACGGGAGCAGTTCTTC,TRBV7-9,.,TRBD2,TRBJ2-1
CASSLYVSYNSPLHF,TGTGCCAGCAGCTTATACGTTAGCTATAATTCACCCCTCCACTTT,TRBV7-2,.,.,TRBJ1-6